Listed below are T cell receptor beta chains from one sample, sequenced in a study of blood T cell repertoires in COVID-19. The table came from immunoSEQ multiplex PCR; TCRdb's copy has only in-frame clones and leaves some out. The sample holds 200,000 to 250,000 clones, 80% seen once. The specimen was peripheral blood. These receptors were collected from a woman between 65 and 79 years old with acute or convalescent COVID-19. Both conserved end residues are part of each CDR3. The D gene is left open where the match is weak. Some rows mark clone size as missing; the rest say once, few, many or name a class of expanded clone.

TRBV27	NA	many	TRBJ2-2	TGTGCCAGCAGTTTTATGAGGCCACGGGGTAACACCGGGGAGCTGTTTTTT	CASSFMRPRGNTGELFF
TRBV5-1	TRBD2	NA	TRBJ2-1	TGCGCCAGCAGCTTGGTTCTAGCGGGAGGGCCTTCCTACAATGAGCAGTTCTTC	CASSLVLAGGPSYNEQFF
TRBV6-6	TRBD2	NA	TRBJ2-7	TGTGCCAGCAGTCTCCCTATAGCGGGAGGGGGGGAGCAGTACTTC	CASSLPIAGGGEQYF
TRBV24-1	TRBD2	NA	TRBJ2-3	TGTGCCACCAGTGATTCGGGACTAGCGGGTAGCACAGATACGCAGTATTTT	CATSDSGLAGSTDTQYF
TRBV24-1	NA	few	TRBJ2-3	TGTGCCACCAGTGGCGGACAGAGGAACACAGATACGCAGTATTTT	CATSGGQRNTDTQYF
TRBV2	TRBD2	NA	TRBJ2-5	TGTGCCAGCAAATGGGGCGGGAGGGCCCTGGAGACCCAGTACTTC	CASKWGGRALETQYF
TRBV6-5	TRBD1	NA	TRBJ2-2	TGTGCCAGCAGAGCGGACAGGGGGGCCGGGGAGCTGTTTTTT	CASRADRGAGELFF
TRBV6-6	TRBD1	NA	TRBJ2-7	TGTGCCAGCAGTTCCAACCGGGACAGAAGCTCCTACGAGCAGTACTTC	CASSSNRDRSSYEQYF
TRBV7-9	NA	NA	TRBJ2-7	TGTGCCAGCAGCTTAGCTGCAGCGACCTACGAGCAGTACTTC	CASSLAAATYEQYF
TRBV24-1	NA	NA	TRBJ1-5	TGTGCCACCAGTGATGGGGCGGTTCTCAATCAGCCCCAGCATTTT	CATSDGAVLNQPQHF
TRBV9	NA	once	TRBJ1-5	TGTGCCAGCAGCACCCAACAGGATCAGCCCCAGCATTTT	CASSTQQDQPQHF
TRBV5-1	TRBD2	NA	TRBJ2-1	TGCGCCAGCAGCTTGGGGGCTAGCGGGAGGTACAATGAGCAGTTCTTC	CASSLGASGRYNEQFF
TRBV18	NA	once	TRBJ1-1	TGTGCCAGCTCGCAGACAGTGAACACTGAAGCTTTCTTT	CASSQTVNTEAFF
TRBV21-1	NA	few	TRBJ2-5	TGTGCCAGCAGCAAAGTTTTCCAGCAAGAGACCCAGTACTTC	CASSKVFQQETQYF
TRBV28	NA	NA	TRBJ1-3	TGTGCCAGCACCCCACCCGAGGGTTCGTCTTCGGAAAACACCATATATTTT	CASTPPEGSSSENTIYF
TRBV6-5	NA	NA	TRBJ1-5	TGTGCCAGCATTGCGGGAGGGGGCAATCAGCCCCAGCATTTT	CASIAGGGNQPQHF
TRBV19	NA	NA	TRBJ1-2	TGTGCCAGTAGTCAAATCGGTACAGCTAACTATGGCTACACCTTC	CASSQIGTANYGYTF
TRBV9	NA	NA	TRBJ1-2	TGTGCCAGCAGCACCACCGACACACAGGTGTGGTACGGCTACACCTTC	CASSTTDTQVWYGYTF
TRBV7-3	TRBD1	few	TRBJ2-5	TGTGCCAGCAGCTCCAGGGGGCGACAGGGGGTACAAGAGACCCAGTACTTC	CASSSRGRQGVQETQYF
TRBV29-1	NA	few	TRBJ2-1	TGCAGCACTACACCGAGCTCCTACAATGAGCAGTTCTTC	CSTTPSSYNEQFF